This T cell receptor beta chain stems from a study of shared clonotypes between healthy human individuals. The overall study: CD4 naive and memory got three plates each, CD8 naive two, CD8 memory one.

In the original processing: Owing to the provision of junction-only sequences devoid of quality scores by immunoSEQ, filtering differed. Generated by immunoSEQ multiplex PCR, the TCRdb table keeps only in-frame clones and is missing some. The V and J calls and clone size are taken from that table; D and trimming were inferred from the DNA. The sample contains around 2.3 million clones, 90% to 96% of which appear only once. A word on this clone: Its antigen is currently unknown.

The study, taken as a whole, reports: A handful of donors shared 4.5% to 6.5% of their naive CD4 clonotypes. The study generally estimated greater richness for naive than memory subsets.

Germline V CDR1 and CDR2: SEHNR, FQNEAQ (reference sequence). The V gene lost 6 bases and the J gene lost 0 bases, with 20 bases spanning the gap. This CDR3 has 17 amino acids. The material sequenced was naive CD4+ T cells sorted from blood. Subset defined: CD45RA+ positively selected. This receptor was identified in a man younger than 35 in good health. The chain has TRBV7-9 and TRBJ1-1, with D possibly being TRBD1 (5 bases). CDR3 loop: CASRQELTTELNTEAFF. DNA for the CDR3: TGTGCCAGCAGACAGGAGCTTACGACAGAGCTGAACACTGAAGCTTTCTTT.